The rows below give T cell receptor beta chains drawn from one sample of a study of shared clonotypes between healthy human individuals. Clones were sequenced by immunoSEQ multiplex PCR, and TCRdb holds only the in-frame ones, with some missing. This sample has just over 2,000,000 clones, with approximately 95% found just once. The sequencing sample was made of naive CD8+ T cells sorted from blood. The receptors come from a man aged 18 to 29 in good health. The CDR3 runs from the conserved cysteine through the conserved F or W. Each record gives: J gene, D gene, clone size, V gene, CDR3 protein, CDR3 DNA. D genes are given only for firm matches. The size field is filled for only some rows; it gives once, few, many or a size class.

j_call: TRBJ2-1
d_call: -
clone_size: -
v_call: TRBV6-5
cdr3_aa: CASRTSVGAGNEQFF
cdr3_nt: TGTGCCAGCAGAACCTCCGTGGGGGCCGGAAATGAGCAGTTCTTC

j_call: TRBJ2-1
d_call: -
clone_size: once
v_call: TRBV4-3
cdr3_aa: CASSAGTNSYNEQFF
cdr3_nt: TGCGCCAGCAGTGCCGGGACAAACTCCTACAATGAGCAGTTCTTC

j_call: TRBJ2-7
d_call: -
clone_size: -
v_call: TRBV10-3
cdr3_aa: CAISQSPTGSGYEQYF
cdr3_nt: TGTGCCATCAGCCAGTCCCCGACAGGTTCGGGCTACGAGCAGTACTTC

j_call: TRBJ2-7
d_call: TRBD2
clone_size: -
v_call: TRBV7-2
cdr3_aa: CASSLRGVAGYYEQYF
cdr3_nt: TGTGCCAGCAGCTTACGGGGCGTAGCGGGGTACTACGAGCAGTACTTC

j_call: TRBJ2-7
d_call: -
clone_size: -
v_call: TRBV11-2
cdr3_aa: CASSQPAGVYEQYF
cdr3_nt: TGTGCCAGCAGTCAACCGGCAGGGGTTTACGAGCAGTACTTC

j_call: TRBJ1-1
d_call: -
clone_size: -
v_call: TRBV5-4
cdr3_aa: CASSLRGVLRDTEAFF
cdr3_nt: TGTGCCAGCAGCTTGAGGGGGGTCCTGAGGGACACTGAAGCTTTCTTT

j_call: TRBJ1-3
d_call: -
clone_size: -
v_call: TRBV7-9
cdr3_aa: CASSLPGSRSGNTIYF
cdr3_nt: TGTGCCAGCAGCTTACCTGGGTCTCGCTCTGGAAACACCATATATTTT

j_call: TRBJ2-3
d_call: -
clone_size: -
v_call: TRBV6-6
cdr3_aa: CASSYYGGDTQYF
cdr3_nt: TGTGCCAGCAGTTACTATGGGGGAGATACGCAGTATTTT

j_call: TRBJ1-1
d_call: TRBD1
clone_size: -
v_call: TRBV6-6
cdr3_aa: CASSYSGDSPNTEAFF
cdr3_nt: TGTGCCAGCAGTTACTCAGGGGACAGCCCGAACACTGAAGCTTTCTTT

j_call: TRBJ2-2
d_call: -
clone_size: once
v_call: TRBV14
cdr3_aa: CASTPGGIVNTGELFF
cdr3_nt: TGTGCCAGCACCCCTGGGGGGATTGTTAACACCGGGGAGCTGTTTTTT

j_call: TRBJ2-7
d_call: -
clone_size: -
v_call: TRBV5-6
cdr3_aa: CASSWSGYEQYF
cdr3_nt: TGTGCCAGCAGCTGGAGCGGGTACGAGCAGTACTTC

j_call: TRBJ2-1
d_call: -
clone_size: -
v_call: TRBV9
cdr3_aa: CASSPDIGVSSYNEQFF
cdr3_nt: TGTGCCAGCAGCCCAGACATAGGGGTAAGCTCCTACAATGAGCAGTTCTTC

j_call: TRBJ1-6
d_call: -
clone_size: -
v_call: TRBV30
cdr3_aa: CAWTSWGNSPLHF
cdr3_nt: TGTGCCTGGACTTCGTGGGGGAATTCACCCCTCCACTTT

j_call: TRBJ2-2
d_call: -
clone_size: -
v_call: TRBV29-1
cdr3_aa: CSVEDTGMGTGELFF
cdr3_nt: TGCAGCGTTGAAGACACGGGTATGGGGACCGGGGAGCTGTTTTTT

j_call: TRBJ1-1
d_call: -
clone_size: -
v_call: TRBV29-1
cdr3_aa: CSVSLGVEAFF
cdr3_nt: TGCAGCGTGTCTTTGGGAGTTGAAGCTTTCTTT

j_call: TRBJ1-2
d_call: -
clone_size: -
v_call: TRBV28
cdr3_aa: CASSYVDYGYTF
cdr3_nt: TGTGCCAGCAGTTATGTTGACTATGGCTACACCTTC

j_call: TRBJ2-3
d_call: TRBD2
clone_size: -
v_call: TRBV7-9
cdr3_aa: CASSPLAGGPDTQYF
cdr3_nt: TGTGCCAGCAGCCCACTAGCGGGGGGTCCGGATACGCAGTATTTT

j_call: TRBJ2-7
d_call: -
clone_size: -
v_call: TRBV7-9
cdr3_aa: CASSLDGGEQYF
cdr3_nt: TGTGCCAGCAGCTTAGACGGAGGCGAGCAGTACTTC

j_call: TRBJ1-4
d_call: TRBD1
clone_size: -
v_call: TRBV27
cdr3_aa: CASSLDRGATNEKLFF
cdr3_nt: TGTGCCAGCAGTCTCGACAGGGGTGCAACTAATGAAAAACTGTTTTTT

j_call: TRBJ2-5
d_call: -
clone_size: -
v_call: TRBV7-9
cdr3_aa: CASSPLWGTQYF
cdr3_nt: TGTGCCAGCAGCCCACTTTGGGGGACCCAGTACTTC

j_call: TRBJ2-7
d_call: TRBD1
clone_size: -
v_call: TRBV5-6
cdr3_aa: CASSRDRREQYF
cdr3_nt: TGTGCCAGCAGCCGGGACAGACGCGAGCAGTACTTC

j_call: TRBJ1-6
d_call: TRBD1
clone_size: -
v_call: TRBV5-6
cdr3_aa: CASSLATGGNSPLHF
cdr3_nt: TGTGCCAGCAGCTTGGCCACAGGGGGGAATTCACCCCTCCACTTT

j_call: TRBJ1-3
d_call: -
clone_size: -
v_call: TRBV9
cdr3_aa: CASSPVGSGNTIYF
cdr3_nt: TGTGCCAGCAGCCCAGTAGGGTCTGGAAACACCATATATTTT

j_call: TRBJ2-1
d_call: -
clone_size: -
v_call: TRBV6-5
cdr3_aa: CASSYNKGDEQFF
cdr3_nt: TGTGCCAGCAGTTACAATAAGGGAGATGAGCAGTTCTTC

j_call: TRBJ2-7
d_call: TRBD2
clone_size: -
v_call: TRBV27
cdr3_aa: CASRPGGSYEQYF
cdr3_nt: TGTGCCAGCCGTCCCGGGGGGTCCTACGAGCAGTACTTC

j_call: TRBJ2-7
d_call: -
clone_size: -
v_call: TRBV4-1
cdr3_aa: CASSQDGESEQYF
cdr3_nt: TGCGCCAGCAGCCAAGACGGGGAGTCCGAGCAGTACTTC

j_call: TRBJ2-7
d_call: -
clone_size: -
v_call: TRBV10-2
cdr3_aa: CASSAKGSSYEQYF
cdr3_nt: TGCGCCAGCAGTGCGAAAGGGAGCTCCTACGAGCAGTACTTC

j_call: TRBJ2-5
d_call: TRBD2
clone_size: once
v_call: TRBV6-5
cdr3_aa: CASSYVAGGETQYF
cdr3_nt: TGTGCCAGCAGTTATGTCGCGGGAGGCGAGACCCAGTACTTC

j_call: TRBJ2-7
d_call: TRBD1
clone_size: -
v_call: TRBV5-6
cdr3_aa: CASSTGDRGNEQYF
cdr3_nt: TGTGCCAGCAGCACAGGGGACAGGGGCAACGAGCAGTACTTC

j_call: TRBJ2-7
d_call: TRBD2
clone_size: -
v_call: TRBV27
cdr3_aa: CASSALGAGGHEQYF
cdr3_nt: TGTGCCAGCAGTGCGCTTGGAGCGGGAGGTCACGAGCAGTACTTC

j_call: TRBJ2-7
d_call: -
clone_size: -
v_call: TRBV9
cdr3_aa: CASSVGSTYEQYF
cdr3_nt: TGTGCCAGCAGCGTCGGGAGTACCTACGAGCAGTACTTC

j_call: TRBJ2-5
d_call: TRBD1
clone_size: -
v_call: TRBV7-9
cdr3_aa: CASSSRTGGMQETQYF
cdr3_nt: TGTGCCAGCAGCTCCCGGACAGGGGGCATGCAAGAGACCCAGTACTTC

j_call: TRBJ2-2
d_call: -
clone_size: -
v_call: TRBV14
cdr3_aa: CASSQIVNTGELFF
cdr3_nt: TGTGCCAGCAGCCAGATTGTAAACACCGGGGAGCTGTTTTTT

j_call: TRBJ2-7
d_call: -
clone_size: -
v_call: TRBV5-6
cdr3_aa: CASSLQGRGYEQYF
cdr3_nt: TGTGCCAGCAGCTTGCAAGGAAGGGGCTACGAGCAGTACTTC

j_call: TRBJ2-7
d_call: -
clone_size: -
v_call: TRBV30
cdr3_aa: CAWTLDGLYEQYF
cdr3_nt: TGTGCCTGGACCCTGGACGGACTATACGAGCAGTACTTC

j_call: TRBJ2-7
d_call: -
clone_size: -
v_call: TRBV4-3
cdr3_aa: CASSLGHEQYF
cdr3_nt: TGCGCCAGCAGCCTAGGGCACGAGCAGTACTTC

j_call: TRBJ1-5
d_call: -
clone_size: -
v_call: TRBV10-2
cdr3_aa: CASSETKGNQPQHF
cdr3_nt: TGCGCCAGCAGTGAGACTAAAGGGAATCAGCCCCAGCATTTT

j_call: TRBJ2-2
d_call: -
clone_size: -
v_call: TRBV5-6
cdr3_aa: CASSLTVGELFF
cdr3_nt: TGTGCCAGCAGCTTGACGGTGGGGGAGCTGTTTTTT

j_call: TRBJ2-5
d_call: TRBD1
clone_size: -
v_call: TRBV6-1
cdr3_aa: CASSGDTGGGETQYF
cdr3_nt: TGTGCCAGCAGTGGGGATACAGGGGGCGGTGAGACCCAGTACTTC

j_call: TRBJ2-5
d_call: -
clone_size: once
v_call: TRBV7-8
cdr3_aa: CASTPGVESGETQYF
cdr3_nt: TGTGCCAGCACACCCGGAGTGGAGAGTGGAGAGACCCAGTACTTC

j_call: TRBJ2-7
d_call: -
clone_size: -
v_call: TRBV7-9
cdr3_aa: CASSPGAGAYEQYF
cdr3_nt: TGTGCCAGCAGCCCGGGGGCGGGAGCCTACGAGCAGTACTTC

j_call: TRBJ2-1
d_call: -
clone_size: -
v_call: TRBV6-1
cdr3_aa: CASRDPSYNEQFF
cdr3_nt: TGTGCCAGCAGGGACCCCTCCTACAATGAGCAGTTCTTC

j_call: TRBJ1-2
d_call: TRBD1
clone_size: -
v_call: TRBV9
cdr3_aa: CASSGLTGVGGYGYTF
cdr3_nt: TGTGCCAGCAGCGGACTGACAGGGGTTGGTGGCTATGGCTACACCTTC

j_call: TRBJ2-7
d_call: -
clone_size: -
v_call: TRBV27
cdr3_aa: CASSFESRRDSEQYF
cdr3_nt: TGTGCCAGCAGTTTCGAATCTCGGCGGGACAGCGAGCAGTACTTC

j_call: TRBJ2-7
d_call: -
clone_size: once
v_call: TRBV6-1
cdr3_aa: CASMQGPSYEQYF
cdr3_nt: TGTGCCAGCATGCAGGGCCCTTCCTACGAGCAGTACTTC

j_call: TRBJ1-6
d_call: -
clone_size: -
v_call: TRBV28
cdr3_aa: CASTQSGERSPLHF
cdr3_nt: TGTGCCAGCACCCAATCCGGGGAGCGATCACCCCTCCACTTT

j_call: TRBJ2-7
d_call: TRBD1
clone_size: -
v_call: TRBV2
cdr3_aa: CASREQGYSYEQYF
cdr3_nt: TGTGCCAGCAGAGAACAGGGGTACTCCTACGAGCAGTACTTC

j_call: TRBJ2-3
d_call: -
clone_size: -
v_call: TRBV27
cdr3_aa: CASRLGGTDTQYF
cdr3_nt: TGTGCCAGCAGACTGGGTGGCACAGATACGCAGTATTTT

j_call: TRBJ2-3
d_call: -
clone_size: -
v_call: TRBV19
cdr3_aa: CASSISGELNTDTQYF
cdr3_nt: TGTGCCAGTAGTATTAGCGGCGAGCTGAACACAGATACGCAGTATTTT

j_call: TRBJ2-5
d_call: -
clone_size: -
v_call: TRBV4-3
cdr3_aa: CASSRKWSAQETQYF
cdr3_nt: TGCGCCAGCAGCCGCAAGTGGTCTGCTCAAGAGACCCAGTACTTC